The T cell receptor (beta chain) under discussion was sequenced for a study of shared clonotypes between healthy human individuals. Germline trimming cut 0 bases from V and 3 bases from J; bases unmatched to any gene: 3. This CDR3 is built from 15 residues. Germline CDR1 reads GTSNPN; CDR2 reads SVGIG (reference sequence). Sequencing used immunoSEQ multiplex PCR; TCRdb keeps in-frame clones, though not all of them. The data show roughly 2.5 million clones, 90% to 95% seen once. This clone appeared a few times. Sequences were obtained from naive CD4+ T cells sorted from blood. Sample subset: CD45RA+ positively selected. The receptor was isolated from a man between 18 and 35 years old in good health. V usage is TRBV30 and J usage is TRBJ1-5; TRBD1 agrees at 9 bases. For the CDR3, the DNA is TGTGCCTGGAGTGTACGGGACAGGGACAATCAGCCCCAGCATTTT. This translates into CAWSVRDRDNQPQHF.